This paragraph covers one T cell receptor (beta chain) sequence. Its antigen is still unknown. CDR1 and CDR2 (germline): MGHDK, SYGVNS. V was cut by 3 bases and J by 1 base, with 9 bases left in between. This CDR3 has 15 amino acids. This sample is part of a study of CD8+ T cells in alopecia areata. Study results and caveats: Lesional scalp, especially alopecia totalis/universalis, showed higher clonality than normal scalp.

Following RNA extraction, reverse transcription yielded cDNA that acted as the sequencing template. TCRdb keeps only in-frame clones here, not all; method: immunoSEQ multiplex PCR. The table includes roughly 250,000 clones, roughly two thirds detected once. The TCR comes from a human donor with alopecia areata. Specimen: CD4+ T cells sorted from blood, collected at week 0. The V call is TRBV25-1, the J call TRBJ2-2; the D gene is possibly TRBD1 (5 bases). The CDR3 DNA is TGTGCCAGCAGTGAGACAGTTAAGAACACCGGGGAGCTGTTTTTT. Residues: CASSETVKNTGELFF.